One and the same sample provided the 30 T cell receptor beta chains below, sequenced in a study of CD8+ T cells in alopecia areata. Following extraction, RNA underwent reverse transcription to cDNA, which served as the sequencing template. Assay: immunoSEQ multiplex PCR; the TCRdb copy retains only in-frame clones and omits some. The sample contains about 270,000 clones, none of them singletons. Cells that came from pooled cutaneous lymph nodes were sorted using CD4, CD8alpha, NKG2D, NKG2ACE and other markers. Sequencing used CD4+ T cells sorted from a lymph node. All receptors derive from a C3H/HeJ mouse with alopecia areata. As its MHC haplotype, the strain has H2-k.

Worth noting for this clone: Germline and genes here are mouse. Read coverage stops 4 residues before the CDR3 terminus; the germline J gene supplies the remainder. The chain employs TRBV19 and TRBJ1-1; 10 bases agree with TRBD1. Germline V gene data show CDR1 as FNHDT and CDR2 as SITEND (reference sequence). The CDR3 is 14 residues long. The DNA read from the CDR3 is TGTGCCAGCAGCCTCCGGGACAGGGGTGCA. It codes for CASSLRDRGA. The CDR3 as a whole reads CASSLRDRGAEVFF.

This clone was counted ten times or more. Genes and germline are mouse. The read comes to an end 3 residues before the CDR3 does, leaving the germline J gene to fill in the end. This sequence joins TRBV13-3 and TRBJ1-6, with no clear D. TRBJ1-6 is known as an ORF, though its function is uncertain. Trimming took 2 bases from V and 4 from J, leaving 7 bases between them. The CDR3 is made up of 14 amino acids. From germline, CDR1 is NNHDY and CDR2 SYVADS. This CDR3 reads CASSEVQYNSPLYF. The sequenced CDR3 bases are TGTGCCAGCAGTGAGGTCCAGTATAATTCGCCC.

Regarding this clone: Mouse gene names apply. Other DNA sequences from this sample encode an identical CDR3 as well. CDR3: CASGDAGGRDTQYF. The covered CDR3 bases are TGTGCCAGCGGTGATGCTGGGGGGCGCGAC. The chain links TRBV13-2 to TRBJ2-5, with 8 bases aligning to TRBD2. The CDR3 end lies 4 residues beyond the end of the read and is filled in from the germline J gene. CDR3 length: 14 amino acids. Germline values: CDR1 NNHNN, CDR2 SYGAGS (reference sequence).

This clone was detected a few times. Gene names and germline match the mouse. The read ends 3 residues early relative to the CDR3; the germline J gene fills the gap. The chain recombines TRBV13-3 with TRBJ1-6; TRBD1 agrees at 7 bases. TRBJ1-6 is annotated as an ORF whose role is uncertain. Germline V gene lookup returns CDR1 NNHDY and CDR2 SYVADS. The V and J ends lost 0 bases and 8 bases, in that order; junction bases with no gene match: 5. The CDR3 runs to 15 residues. The CDR3 is CASSDGRGRDSPLYF. The DNA read from the CDR3 is TGTGCCAGCAGTGATGGCAGGGGGAGAGATTCGCCC.

To note about this clone: Gene names and germline match the mouse. Sequencing ends 4 residues short of the CDR3 end; the germline J gene provides the rest. V gene TRBV19 combines with J gene TRBJ2-3; 10 bases map to TRBD2. The CDR3 totals 15 residues. V trimming: 6 bases; J trimming: 0 bases; junction bases outside the gene matches: 4. CDR1 and CDR2 from the germline V gene are FNHDT and SITEND (reference sequence). The CDR3 here is CASIGLGASAETLYF. The sequenced CDR3 bases are TGTGCCAGCATTGGACTGGGGGCAAGTGCAGAA. Variable domain in full (rest from reference TRBV19 and TRBJ2-3): GGIITQTPKFLIGQEGQKLTLKCQQNFNHDTMYWYRQDSGKGLRLIYYSITENDLQKGDLSEGYDASREKKSSFSLTVTSAQKNEMAVFLCASIGLGASAETLYFGSGTRLTVL.

About this clone itself: Mouse names are used for the genes. The CDR3 goes on 4 residues after the read ends, and that part is filled in from the germline J gene. The chain combines TRBV29 with TRBJ2-3; 8 positions match TRBD1. Germline V gene sequence: CDR1 MSHET, CDR2 SYDVDS. V shed 5 bases and J 3 bases; nucleotides not matched to a gene: 7. This CDR3 has 15 amino acids. The CDR3 protein is CASSRRQGRAETLYF. CDR3 DNA (partial): TGTGCTAGCAGTCGTAGACAGGGGAGGGCAGAA.

This clone was seen only a few times. The gene names here belong to mouse. The read terminates 4 residues ahead of where the CDR3 ends, so the germline J gene completes it. The chain uses TRBV1 and TRBJ2-7, with TRBD2 matching 10 bases. The CDR3 has 16 residues. Trimming removed 3 bases from V and 0 bases from J; junction bases left unmatched: 5. Germline loops: CDR1 NSQYPW, CDR2 LRSPGD (reference sequence). The CDR3 is CTCSAPGLGSSYEQYF. The CDR3 bases that were read are TGCACCTGCAGTGCCCCGGGACTGGGGAGCTCCTAT.

As to this clone: Here the gene names and germline are mouse. The read ends 4 residues early relative to the CDR3; the germline J gene fills the gap. J is TRBJ1-2 and V is TRBV1; maybe TRBD1 (5 bases). The germline V and J ends were trimmed by 0 bases and 4 bases, with 9 bases remaining between them. The CDR3 covers 14 residues. CDR1 and CDR2 from the germline V gene are NSQYPW and LRSPGD (reference sequence). The covered CDR3 bases are TGCACCTGCAGTGCAGATTCCAGGGCCTCC. It is translated as CTCSADSRAS. The entire CDR3 is CTCSADSRASDYTF.

The table lists this clone with a few counts. Any gene name here is a mouse gene name. The read halts 4 residues ahead of the CDR3 end, with the missing end drawn from the germline J gene. The chain has TRBV17 and TRBJ2-5; D is ambiguous. There are 11 residues in the CDR3. Germline values: CDR1 MNHDT, CDR2 YYDKIL. CDR3 bases read: TGTGCTAGCAGTAGTGGGGAC. Translated: CASSSGD. The full CDR3 is CASSSGDTQYF.

Worth noting for this clone: The germline and genes are mouse ones. From the germline J gene comes the end of the CDR3, since the read stops 4 residues before it. V usage is TRBV19 and J usage is TRBJ2-3; 7 bases match TRBD2. From germline, CDR1 is FNHDT and CDR2 SITEND (reference sequence). V trimming: 4 bases; J trimming: 0 bases; junction bases outside the gene matches: 5. CDR3 size: 15 residues. The covered CDR3 bases are TGTGCCAGCAGTCGTGGGGGGTCTAGTGCAGAA. As protein: CASSRGGSSAE. The CDR3 in full is CASSRGGSSAETLYF.

This clone turned up a few times. Mouse gene names and germline throughout. The read halts 4 residues ahead of the CDR3 end, with the missing end drawn from the germline J gene. The rearrangement uses TRBV13-3 and TRBJ2-3, with TRBD1 as a possible D gene (5 bases). With 5 bases removed from V and 2 bases from J, the gap between germline ends came to 12 bases. Germline assignment: CDR1 NNHDY and CDR2 SYVADS. This CDR3 has 14 amino acids. The DNA read from the CDR3 is TGTGCCAGCAGGGACAAATTCTATGCAGAA. This sequence encodes CASRDKFYAE. The whole CDR3 region reads CASRDKFYAETLYF.

Notes on this clone: All gene names here are mouse names. The sequence runs out 3 residues before the end of the CDR3; the remainder is reconstructed from the germline J gene. The chain links TRBV5 to TRBJ1-6; D is perhaps TRBD1 (5 bases). TRBJ1-6 is given ORF status, its function remaining uncertain. The germline V gene has CDR1 LGHNA and CDR2 YNLKQL (reference sequence). This CDR3 comprises 16 residues. Deletions cut 1 base from V and 0 bases from J, with 7 bases between. The CDR3: CASSQARASYNSPLYF. CDR3 DNA (partial): TGTGCCAGCAGCCAAGCCAGGGCTTCCTATAATTCGCCC.

As for this clone: Mouse names are used for the genes. The CDR3 extends 4 residues past the end of the read, so its final part is completed from the germline J gene. Distinct nucleotide sequences in the sample also encode this CDR3. The rearrangement uses TRBV13-1 and TRBJ2-2, with 11 nucleotides matching TRBD2. V lost 0 bases and J lost 2; bases outside the gene matches: 6. Germline values: CDR1 NSHNY, CDR2 SYGAGN. The CDR3 has 18 amino acids. CDR3 bases read: TGTGCCAGCAGTGATGCATGGACTGGGGGGACCAACACCGGG. Its translation: CASSDAWTGGTNTG. The CDR3 as a whole reads CASSDAWTGGTNTGQLYF.

This clone was seen more than once but under ten times. Gene labels here are mouse ones. The read ends 4 residues before the CDR3 terminus; that terminus is restored from the germline J gene. This sample includes further DNA sequences coding for the same CDR3. The chain has TRBV13-1 and TRBJ2-1; a possible D gene is TRBD2 (7 bases). The germline gives CDR1 NSHNY, CDR2 SYGAGN. The CDR3 spans 15 residues. Between the trimmed V and J ends, which lost 0 bases and 3 bases, there was a span of 10 bases. The CDR3 DNA, read in part, is TGTGCCAGCAGTGATGCGGGGGGCGTCTATGCT. Residues: CASSDAGGVYA. The CDR3 in full is CASSDAGGVYAEQFF.

This clone was detected only a few times. Gene names are mouse gene names. With the read ending 4 residues before the CDR3 end, the germline J gene is used to fill in that end. The rearrangement uses TRBV31 and TRBJ2-2; possibly TRBD2 for D (6 bases). This CDR3 comprises 14 residues. Germline values: CDR1 GKSSPN, CDR2 SITVG. The DNA read from the CDR3 is TGTGCCTGGAGTCTACCTGGGGTCCGCGGG. It yields the protein CAWSLPGVRG. The whole CDR3 sequence is CAWSLPGVRGQLYF. The full variable domain, its missing parts supplied by reference TRBV31 and TRBJ2-2, is AQTIHQWPVAEIKAVGSPLSLGCTIKGKSSPNLYWYWQATGGTLQQLFYSITVGQVESVVQLNLSASRPKDDQFILSTEKLLLSHSGFYLCAWSLPGVRGQLYFGEGSKLTVL.

Of note for this clone: Gene names refer to mouse genes. The read ends 4 residues early relative to the CDR3; the germline J gene fills the gap. V usage is TRBV31 and J usage is TRBJ2-3; TRBD2 matches 9 bases. The J segment lost 2 bases and the V segment lost 3 bases, leaving 6 bases of the junction unmatched. This CDR3 region has 15 residues. Germline V gene lookup returns CDR1 GKSSPN and CDR2 SITVG. The part of the CDR3 DNA that was read is TGTGCCTGGAGGCGTAGGACTGGGGATGCAGAA. This translates into CAWRRRTGDAE. The full CDR3 reads CAWRRRTGDAETLYF.

About this clone: The genes and germline here are from mouse. With the read ending 4 residues before the CDR3 end, the germline J gene is used to fill in that end. The same CDR3 arises from other DNA sequences in this sample as well. J is TRBJ2-4 and V is TRBV13-1; 10 bases match TRBD1. Germline V gives CDR1 NSHNY, CDR2 SYGAGN. This CDR3 is built from 15 residues. The V and J ends lost 3 bases and 1 base, in that order; junction bases with no gene match: 2. The sequenced part of the CDR3 DNA is TGTGCCAGCAGTGGGGACAGGGGAGGTCAAAAC. Translating gives CASSGDRGGQN. In full, the CDR3 is CASSGDRGGQNTLYF.

This clone was counted between two and nine times. Gene names follow the mouse nomenclature. The read stops 4 residues short of the end of the CDR3; the missing end is completed from the germline J gene. The chain employs TRBV31 and TRBJ1-1, with a tentative D call TRBD1 (6 bases). Germline V lookup: CDR1 GKSSPN, CDR2 SITVG. The CDR3 spans 13 residues. The V and J ends lost 4 bases and 1 base respectively, with 10 bases between them. The sequenced CDR3 bases are TGTGCCTGGATATTACAGGGGAACACA. Protein product: CAWILQGNT. The whole CDR3 protein is CAWILQGNTEVFF.

As for this clone: Mouse gene names apply. The read halts 4 residues ahead of the CDR3 end, with the missing end drawn from the germline J gene. The chain combines TRBV1 with TRBJ2-7; 9 positions match TRBD1. The ends lost 6 bases at V and 3 bases at J; junction bases unmatched: 3. From germline, CDR1 is NSQYPW and CDR2 LRSPGD (reference sequence). This CDR3 comprises 13 residues. The CDR3 DNA, read in part, is TGCACCTGCAGCGGACAGGGGCGCTAT. It codes for CTCSGQGRY. The complete CDR3 protein is CTCSGQGRYEQYF.

On this clone: Mouse gene names and germline throughout. The read is 4 residues too short to cover the CDR3 end, so that end is filled in from the germline J gene. The chain combines TRBV13-1 with TRBJ2-2; weak D call: TRBD1 (6 bases). The V end lost 5 bases, the J end lost 1 base, and 12 bases lay between the germline ends. CDR1 and CDR2 from the germline V gene are NSHNY and SYGAGN. The CDR3 consists of 15 residues. CDR3 bases read: TGTGCCAGCAGGGAGACAGGTAGAAACACCGGG. This translates into CASRETGRNTG. The full-length CDR3 reads as CASRETGRNTGQLYF.

The table lists this clone with a few counts. The genes and germline here are from mouse. The read ends 3 residues before the CDR3 terminus; that terminus is restored from the germline J gene. The rearrangement links TRBV13-2 to TRBJ1-6; D may be TRBD1 (5 bases). TRBJ1-6 falls under the ORF class, with uncertain function. Germline loops: CDR1 NNHNN, CDR2 SYGAGS (reference sequence). This CDR3 is 14 amino acids long. CDR3 bases read: TGTGCCAGCGGTGATGCGGTCAGACTGGGGGGC. Its translation is CASGDAVRLGG. The whole CDR3 sequence is CASGDAVRLGGLYF.

Comments on this clone: Mouse names are used for the genes. Read coverage stops 4 residues before the CDR3 terminus; the germline J gene supplies the remainder. The chain joins TRBV1 to TRBJ2-7; 7 bases are a match to TRBD1. The CDR3 runs 13 residues. With 3 bases clipped from V and 3 bases from J, the junction kept 2 bases outside the gene matches. Germline assignment: CDR1 NSQYPW and CDR2 LRSPGD (reference sequence). The CDR3 loop reads CTCSAGQHYEQYF. CDR3 bases read: TGCACCTGCAGTGCGGGACAGCACTAT.

This clone was seen a few times. The genes are named according to mouse. The CDR3 end falls 4 residues outside the read, so it is completed with the germline J gene. The chain is built from TRBV13-1 and TRBJ2-7; 10 nucleotides match TRBD2. CDR1 is NSHNY, CDR2 SYGAGN, per germline. This CDR3 is built from 14 residues. The DNA read from the CDR3 is TGTGCCAGCAGTGTCAACTGGGGGGGGTAT. Amino acid sequence: CASSVNWGGY. The full CDR3 reads CASSVNWGGYEQYF.

As for this clone: The genes and germline here are from mouse. Read data end 4 residues before the CDR3 end; the end is taken from the germline J gene. The same CDR3 is also encoded by other DNA sequences in this sample. The gene calls are TRBV5 and TRBJ2-7; TRBD2 matches at 11 bases. Germline V CDR1 and CDR2: LGHNA, YNLKQL (reference sequence). The J segment lost 2 bases and the V segment lost 0 bases, leaving 0 bases of the junction unmatched. This CDR3 is built from 15 residues. This CDR3 reads CASSQEGLGAYEQYF. The DNA read from the CDR3 is TGTGCCAGCAGCCAAGAGGGACTGGGGGCCTAT.

Ten or more counts support this clone. These gene names are mouse names. The observed sequence ends 4 residues before the CDR3 terminus, with the missing tail filled in from the germline J gene. Other DNA sequences in the same sample also yield this CDR3. This chain uses TRBV13-3 with TRBJ2-3, with TRBD1 identical over 7 bases. The CDR3 length is 13 residues. Germline V lookup: CDR1 NNHDY, CDR2 SYVADS. The junction had 1 base not matched to a gene; V was cut back by 3 bases and J by 3 bases. The CDR3 region is CASSAQGAETLYF. The sequenced part of the CDR3 DNA is TGTGCCAGCAGTGCACAGGGGGCAGAA.

Worth noting for this clone: Gene names and germline match the mouse. The read comes to an end 4 residues before the CDR3 does, leaving the germline J gene to fill in the end. This chain uses TRBV12-1 with TRBJ2-3; unclear D gene. Trimming took off 0 bases at V and 0 bases at J, with 12 bases between the two ends. This CDR3 region has 16 residues. Germline CDR1 is SGHSN and CDR2 is HYEKVE. Partial CDR3 DNA: TGTGCCAGCTCTCTCGCGCTGGCCACTAGTGCAGAA. Residues: CASSLALATSAE. In full, the CDR3 reads CASSLALATSAETLYF.

This clone came up many times. The genes and germline here are from mouse. Read sequence stops 4 residues before the CDR3 end, and the germline J gene provides the missing end. This sequence joins TRBV5 and TRBJ2-5, with D unresolved. Germline CDR1 and CDR2: LGHNA and YNLKQL (reference sequence). Trimming stripped 0 bases from V and 1 base from J, with 2 bases between. This CDR3 is 13 amino acids long. The CDR3 bases that were read are TGTGCCAGCAGCCAAGAGGACCAAGAC. Translated: CASSQEDQD. Given in full, the CDR3 is CASSQEDQDTQYF.

With respect to this clone: Mouse gene names apply. The CDR3 goes on 4 residues after the read ends, and that part is filled in from the germline J gene. Other DNA sequences of this sample code for an identical CDR3. The chain is built from TRBV31 and TRBJ2-2; D perhaps matches TRBD2 (6 bases). Trimming removed 0 bases at V and 4 bases at J, with 6 bases between. CDR3 size: 13 residues. Germline lookup yields CDR1 GKSSPN and CDR2 SITVG. The CDR3: CAWSLGGTGQLYF. CDR3 DNA (partial): TGTGCCTGGAGTCTGGGGGGCACCGGG.

Concerning this clone itself: Gene names and germline match the mouse. The covered CDR3 bases are TGCACCTGCAGTGCAGTACAGGGGAGCTCCTAT. Its translation: CTCSAVQGSSY. In full, the CDR3 is CTCSAVQGSSYEQYF. The chain links TRBV1 to TRBJ2-7, with TRBD1 identical over 7 bases. With the read ending 4 residues before the CDR3 end, the germline J gene is used to fill in that end. V lost 1 base, J lost 0 bases, and 3 bases stayed unmatched. The CDR3 loop spans 15 amino acids. CDR1 and CDR2 from the germline V gene are NSQYPW and LRSPGD (reference sequence).

This clone was counted between two and nine times. The genes are named according to mouse. The sequence runs out 4 residues before the end of the CDR3; the remainder is reconstructed from the germline J gene. J is TRBJ2-4 and V is TRBV12-2, with 12 bases fitting TRBD2. This CDR3 is 18 amino acids long. Germline lookup yields CDR1 SGHLS and CDR2 HYDKME. Trimming removed 2 bases from V and 1 base from J; junction bases left unmatched: 9. Incomplete CDR3 DNA: TGTGCCAGCTCTCACCCTCGGACTGGGGGGGTCGGTCAAAAC. Protein: CASSHPRTGGVGQN. From start to end, the CDR3 is CASSHPRTGGVGQNTLYF.